A single sample gave rise to the 26 T cell receptor beta chains below, sequenced in a study of identical twins. Each CDR3 protein is one row after TCRdb ran MiXCR on the 5' RACE reads. Among about 890,000 distinct CDR3 sequences listed, around an eighth were seen once. Separately, the same data were catalogued under a study of yellow fever vaccine responses in identical twins.

The sequencing sample was made of PBMCs. These receptors came from a woman aged 18-29 years in good health.

This chain joins TRBV25-1 and TRBJ1-4, with 9 nucleotides matching TRBD1. The CDR3 extends over 13 amino acids. V dropped 6 bases and J dropped 6; count of bases not matched to a gene: 2. Germline CDR1 is MGHDK and CDR2 is SYGVNS. The DNA of the CDR3 is TGTGCCAGCAGAACAGGGGGCGATGAAAAACTGTTTTTT. It encodes CASRTGGDEKLFF.

This clonotype showed up many times. The CDR3 sequence is CASSGTIDGYGYTF. DNA for the CDR3: TGCGCCAGCAGCGGGACAATTGACGGATATGGCTACACCTTC. The chain joins TRBV5-1 to TRBJ1-2; perhaps TRBD1 as D (6 bases). The CDR3 runs 14 residues. V lost 4 bases, J lost 5 bases, and 15 bases lay in between. The germline V gene has CDR1 SGHRS and CDR2 YFSETQ. The whole variable domain, remainder taken from reference TRBV5-1 and TRBJ1-2, is KAGVTQTPRYLIKTRGQQVTLSCSPISGHRSVSWYQQTPGQGLQFLFEYFSETQRNKGNFPGRFSGRQFSNSRSEMNVSTLELGDSALYLCASSGTIDGYGYTFGSGTRLTVV.

This clonotype was found many times. The chain has TRBV28 and TRBJ2-7; the D gene could be TRBD1 or TRBD2 (5 bases each). This CDR3 has 15 residues. V was clipped by 2 bases and J by 2 bases, with 13 bases between them. Germline lookup yields CDR1 MDHEN and CDR2 SYDVKM. The CDR3 region is CASSLGVGTAYEQYF. The DNA for the CDR3 is TGTGCCAGCAGTTTAGGAGTAGGGACCGCCTACGAGCAGTACTTC.

The chain uses TRBV12-3 or TRBV12-4 and TRBJ2-2, with a possible D match to TRBD1 (5 bases). The CDR3 is 17 residues long. V was clipped by 6 bases and J by 1 base, with 18 bases between them. The CDR3 DNA follows: TGTGCCAGCAGCCCCCCCGGTCAGGGTTTGAACACCGGGGAGCTGTTTTTT. Its protein product is CASSPPGQGLNTGELFF.

A few counts support this clonotype. CDR3 sequence: CASGLGGRGETQYF. CDR3 coding DNA: TGTGCTAGTGGTTTGGGGGGGCGCGGAGAGACCCAGTACTTC. This rearrangement joins TRBV12-5 to TRBJ2-5; a weak D match, TRBD1 (6 bases). The V gene's germline CDR1 is LGHNT and CDR2 FRNRAP. Trimming removed 1 base at V and 4 bases at J, with 10 bases between. The CDR3 is 14 amino acids. Variable domain in full (rest from reference TRBV12-5 and TRBJ2-5): DARVTQTPRHKVTEMGQEVTMRCQPILGHNTVFWYRQTMMQGLELLAYFRNRAPLDDSGMPKDRFSAEMPDATLATLKIQPSEPRDSAVYFCASGLGGRGETQYFGPGTRLLVL.

The chain couples TRBV5-1 to TRBJ2-7, with TRBD2 as a possible D gene (6 bases). This CDR3 is 14 amino acids long. Per germline, CDR1 SGHRS and CDR2 YFSETQ. The germline V and J ends were trimmed by 7 bases and 2 bases, with 16 bases remaining between them. The CDR3 DNA reads as TGCGCCAGCTACCTGCCCGGGGGAGCCTACGAGCAGTACTTC. It codes for CASYLPGGAYEQYF.

The V call is TRBV12-3 or TRBV12-4, the J call TRBJ1-2; D uncertain. The V gene lost 8 bases and the J gene lost 8 bases, with 21 bases spanning the gap. The CDR3 loop spans 14 amino acids. CDR3 sequence (DNA): TGTGCCAGCCACCCAATACGACAATCGGAGGGCTACACCTTC. It is translated as CASHPIRQSEGYTF.

This clonotype appeared many times. The rearrangement uses TRBV5-1 and TRBJ2-3; 9 nucleotides agree with TRBD1. CDR1 is SGHRS, CDR2 YFSETQ, per germline. Germline trimming cut 3 bases from V and 0 bases from J; bases unmatched to any gene: 2. This CDR3 spans 15 amino acids. CDR3 residues: CASSWTGASTDTQYF. CDR3 coding DNA: TGCGCCAGCAGCTGGACAGGGGCCAGCACAGATACGCAGTATTTT.

This clonotype was detected a few times. DNA of the CDR3: TGTGCCAGCCAGACGGTAATTGAAGCTTTCTTT. This translates into CASQTVIEAFF. J is TRBJ1-1 and V is TRBV12-3 or TRBV12-4, with D unresolved. Trimming stripped 8 bases from V and 7 bases from J, with 11 bases between. The CDR3 runs to 11 residues.

This clonotype showed up just a few times. The chain links TRBV5-1 to TRBJ2-5; 10 bases map to TRBD1. The junction had 7 bases not matched to a gene; V was cut back by 4 bases and J by 4 bases. The CDR3 is 15 amino acids. Germline V gene lookup returns CDR1 SGHRS and CDR2 YFSETQ. The CDR3 DNA sequence: TGCGCCAGCAGCGCCTCGGGACAGGGGTTAGAGACCCAGTACTTC. This gives the protein CASSASGQGLETQYF.

This clonotype showed up just a few times. This sequence joins TRBV5-6 and TRBJ1-5; D is undetermined. Deletions cut 4 bases from V and 0 bases from J, with 8 bases between. In germline, CDR1 is SGHDT, CDR2 YYEEEE. This CDR3 region has 14 residues. In DNA form, the CDR3 reads TGTGCCAGCAGCCTAAGATATAGCAATCAGCCCCAGCATTTT. It specifies CASSLRYSNQPQHF.

The chain couples TRBV4-1 to TRBJ2-1; 9 nucleotides line up with TRBD1. The CDR3 is 15 residues long. The J segment lost 3 bases and the V segment lost 3 bases, leaving 3 bases of the junction unmatched. The germline gives CDR1 MGHRA, CDR2 YSYEKL. The CDR3 DNA sequence: TGCGCCAGCAGCCAGGGGGACAGGGACTACAATGAGCAGTTCTTC. Its translation is CASSQGDRDYNEQFF.

A few counts support this clonotype. The chain couples TRBV5-1 to TRBJ2-7, with 11 bases matching TRBD2. This CDR3 has 14 amino acids. Unmatched junction bases numbered 2, after V lost 5 bases and J lost 1 base. Germline V gene data show CDR1 as SGHRS and CDR2 as YFSETQ. The CDR3 DNA reads TGCGCCAGCAGGGGACTAGCGGATTCCTACGAGCAGTACTTC. It is translated as CASRGLADSYEQYF.

The J gene is TRBJ2-5, the V gene TRBV5-1; D is unclear. CDR3 length: 13 residues. Germline CDR1 and CDR2: SGHRS and YFSETQ. V dropped 4 bases and J dropped 3 bases, with 10 bases sitting between them. The DNA for the CDR3 is TGCGCCAGCAGCCCCCCGTCTGAAGAGACCCAGTACTTC. It codes for CASSPPSEETQYF.

The genes are TRBV20-1 and TRBJ2-7; TRBD2 agrees at 10 bases. Germline CDR1 DFQATT, CDR2 SNEGSKA (reference sequence). The CDR3 has 15 amino acids. After removal of 0 bases from V and 4 bases from J, the junction contained 6 bases not matched to a gene. CDR3 nucleotides: TGCAGTGCTAGAGATTCGGGTAGCGGGGGGTACGAGCAGTACGTC. Its protein is CSARDSGSGGYEQYV.

The rearrangement joins TRBV18 to TRBJ1-1, with 7 bases identical to TRBD1. V lost 5 bases and J lost 7; bases outside the gene matches: 10. The CDR3 runs 14 residues. Germline V CDR1 and CDR2: KGHSH, LQKENI. The CDR3 sequence: CASSGTTGVGEAFF. The CDR3 DNA sequence: TGTGCCAGCTCAGGCACTACAGGGGTCGGTGAAGCTTTCTTT.

This clonotype has at least ten counts. The CDR3 reads CASSLTGEGNQPQHF. CDR3 in DNA: TGTGCCAGCAGTCTGACAGGGGAGGGGAATCAGCCCCAGCATTTT. The gene calls are TRBV12-3 or TRBV12-4 and TRBJ1-5; 8 nucleotides match TRBD1. There are 15 residues in the CDR3. V lost 5 bases and J lost 4; bases outside the gene matches: 7.

The chain has TRBV2 and TRBJ1-1; TRBD1 is a possible D gene (6 bases). V was trimmed by 5 bases and J by 1 base, leaving 20 bases between them. The germline V gene encodes CDR1 SNHLY and CDR2 FYNNEI. The CDR3 length is 17 residues. CDR3 amino acids: CASSSGNRAAWNTEAFF. The DNA of the CDR3 is TGTGCCAGCAGTTCAGGCAACAGGGCCGCATGGAACACTGAAGCTTTCTTT.

This clonotype showed up just a few times. The chain is built from TRBV4-1 and TRBJ2-5; TRBD2 matches 13 bases. In germline, CDR1 is MGHRA, CDR2 YSYEKL. The CDR3 contains 18 residues. With 0 bases clipped from V and 5 bases from J, the junction kept 9 bases outside the gene matches. CDR3 in DNA: TGCGCCAGCAGCCAAGATCCAAGGACTAGCGGGAGAAGGGAGACCCAGTACTTC. This encodes CASSQDPRTSGRRETQYF.

The chain has TRBV12-5 and TRBJ1-1, with D perhaps matching TRBD1 (5 bases). The germline V and J ends were trimmed by 2 bases and 5 bases, with 9 bases remaining between them. Looked up from germline, CDR1 is LGHNT and CDR2 is FRNRAP. The CDR3 contains 13 residues. Here the CDR3 DNA reads TGTGCTAGTGGTTTGCTGGGGGGGACTGAAGCTTTCTTT. This codes for CASGLLGGTEAFF. The full variable domain, in which reference TRBV12-5 and TRBJ1-1 provide the parts outside the CDR3, is DARVTQTPRHKVTEMGQEVTMRCQPILGHNTVFWYRQTMMQGLELLAYFRNRAPLDDSGMPKDRFSAEMPDATLATLKIQPSEPRDSAVYFCASGLLGGTEAFFGQGTRLTVV.

The chain links TRBV10-3 to TRBJ2-6; a possible D gene is TRBD2 (5 bases). CDR3 length: 17 residues. The V end lost 10 bases, the J end lost 0 bases, and 19 bases lay between the germline ends. The germline CDR1 and CDR2 sequences are ENHRY and SYGVKD. The CDR3 bases are TGTGCCACCTCCCGGGGAACAATGAACTCTGGGGCCAACGTCCTGACTTTC. Translating gives CATSRGTMNSGANVLTF.

This clonotype was recorded at least ten times. The rearrangement uses TRBV25-1 and TRBJ1-5; D not certain. The germline V gene has CDR1 MGHDK and CDR2 SYGVNS. The CDR3 is made up of 14 amino acids. Between the trimmed V and J ends, which lost 3 bases and 2 bases, there was a span of 8 bases. CDR3 sequence: CASSEPGRNQPQHF. In DNA form, the CDR3 reads TGTGCCAGCAGTGAGCCCGGGCGCAATCAGCCCCAGCATTTT.

V and J are TRBV14 and TRBJ2-1; 13 bases agree with TRBD2. CDR3 size: 16 residues. Germline-derived CDR1 and CDR2 are SGHDN and FVKESK. V lost 0 bases, J lost 12 bases, and 8 bases stayed unmatched. The CDR3 protein is CASSQETSGGIQGQFF. The CDR3 DNA is TGTGCCAGCAGCCAAGAGACTAGCGGGGGGATTCAGGGGCAGTTCTTC.

This clonotype turned up a few times. This chain uses TRBV5-5 with TRBJ2-7; 7 nucleotides match TRBD1. This CDR3 comprises 15 residues. J gave up 3 bases and V 4 bases, and 10 bases lay outside the gene matches. Germline CDR1 and CDR2: SGHKS and YYEKEE (reference sequence). DNA for the CDR3: TGTGCCAGCAGCCTACAGCCCGGGACAGACTACGAGCAGTACGTC. Its translation is CASSLQPGTDYEQYV.

Many counts were recorded for this clonotype. The chain couples TRBV5-1 to TRBJ2-6; D unclear. Trimming stripped 1 base from V and 2 bases from J, with 16 bases between. The CDR3 has 18 amino acids. Germline-derived CDR1 and CDR2 are SGHRS and YFSETQ. The DNA for the CDR3 is TGCGCCAGCAGCTTGCCCGACAAGGAAGGAGCTGGGGCCAACGTCCTGACTTTC. Translation: CASSLPDKEGAGANVLTF.

This clonotype was picked up a small number of times. The rearrangement uses TRBV7-8 and TRBJ1-3; weak D call: TRBD1 (6 bases). This CDR3 has 17 amino acids. The germline gives CDR1 SGHVS, CDR2 FQNEAQ. With 5 bases removed from V and 0 bases from J, the gap between germline ends came to 17 bases. This CDR3 reads CASSKGTGRISGNTIYF. The CDR3 DNA is TGTGCCAGCAGCAAAGGTACAGGGCGGATCTCTGGAAACACCATATATTTT.